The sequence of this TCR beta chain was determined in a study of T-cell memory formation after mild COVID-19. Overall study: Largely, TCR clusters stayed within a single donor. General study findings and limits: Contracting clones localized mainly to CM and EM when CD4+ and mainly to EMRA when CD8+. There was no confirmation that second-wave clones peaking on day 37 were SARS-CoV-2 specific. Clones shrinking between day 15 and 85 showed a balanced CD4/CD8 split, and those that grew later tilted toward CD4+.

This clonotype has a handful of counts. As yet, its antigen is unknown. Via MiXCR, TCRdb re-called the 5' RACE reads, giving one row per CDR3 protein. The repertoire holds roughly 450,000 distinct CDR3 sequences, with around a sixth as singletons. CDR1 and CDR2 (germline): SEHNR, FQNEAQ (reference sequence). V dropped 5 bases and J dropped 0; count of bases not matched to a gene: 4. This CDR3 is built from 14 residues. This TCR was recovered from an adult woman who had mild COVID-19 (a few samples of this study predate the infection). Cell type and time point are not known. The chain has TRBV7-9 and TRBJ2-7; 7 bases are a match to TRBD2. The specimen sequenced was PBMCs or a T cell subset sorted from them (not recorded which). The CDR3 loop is CASSQSGASYEQYF. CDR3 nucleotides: TGTGCCAGCAGCCAGAGCGGGGCCTCCTACGAGCAGTACTTC.